This entry lists 11 T cell receptor beta chains sequenced from one sample in a study of identical twins. TCRdb processed the 5' RACE reads anew with MiXCR; each CDR3 protein has one entry. The data show hundreds of thousands of distinct CDR3 sequences, around 6% seen once. Sequencing was carried out using naive T cells sorted from blood. Receptors were obtained from a man younger than 30 in good health.

Notes on this clonotype: This may be a read error, as it is one base from a much larger clone. The V gene is TRBV28, the J gene TRBJ2-5; 9 bases are a match to TRBD1. This CDR3 has 18 amino acids. Germline values: CDR1 MDHEN, CDR2 SYDVKM. The CDR3 sequence: CARSLVGQGLGGAETQYF. DNA for the CDR3: TGTGCCAGAAGTTTGGTGGGACAGGGCCTTGGGGGTGCGGAGACCCAGTACTTC.

V is TRBV4-2 and J is TRBJ2-5, with D perhaps matching TRBD1 (7 bases). CDR3 length equals 16 residues. Deletions cut 4 bases from V and 4 bases from J, with 19 bases between. Germline CDR1 and CDR2: LGHNA and YNFKEQ. Here the CDR3 DNA reads TGTGCCAGCAGCCCAGGGGGACTCCCCTTAAGAGAGACCCAGTACTTC. Encoded protein: CASSPGGLPLRETQYF.

This clonotype was seen ten or more times. V is TRBV27 and J is TRBJ2-1, with unresolved D. The germline V gene encodes CDR1 MNHEY and CDR2 SMNVEV (reference sequence). Trimming took off 9 bases at V and 0 bases at J, with 12 bases between the two ends. This CDR3 has 14 amino acids. The chain's CDR3 is CASSSSSSYNEQFF. As DNA, the CDR3 is TGTGCCAGTAGTAGTTCGAGCTCCTACAATGAGCAGTTCTTC.

The table lists this clonotype with a few counts. The rearrangement joins TRBV19 to TRBJ2-3; 8 bases fit TRBD2. The junction had 15 bases not matched to a gene; V was cut back by 7 bases and J by 6 bases. The CDR3 has 16 residues. From germline, CDR1 is LNHDA and CDR2 SQIVND (reference sequence). As DNA, the CDR3 is TGTGCCAGTACCAGATCCGGGACTAGGGGCTTCGATACGCAGTATTTT. This codes for CASTRSGTRGFDTQYF.

This clonotype was found many times. This chain uses TRBV27 with TRBJ2-1, with unresolved D. V shed 2 bases and J shed 8 bases, with 13 bases lying between them. The CDR3 is 14 residues long. Germline V gene sequence: CDR1 MNHEY, CDR2 SMNVEV (reference sequence). The DNA for the CDR3 is TGTGCCAGCAGTTTACGACATATGGCCGATGAGCAGTTCTTC. It is translated as CASSLRHMADEQFF.

The chain recombines TRBV21-1 with TRBJ1-2; the table calls TRBD1, which could not be checked here. TRBV21-1 is noted as a pseudogene. The length of the CDR3 is 14 residues. CDR3 sequence reads: CASSSCPGGCGYTF. The DNA for the CDR3 is TGTGCCAGCAGCAGCTGTCCAGGGGGCTGCGGCTACACCTTC.

This clonotype was recorded at least ten times. The chain employs TRBV20-1 and TRBJ2-1, with 12 bases aligning to TRBD2. Germline assignment: CDR1 DFQATT and CDR2 SNEGSKA (reference sequence). This CDR3 has 19 residues. V dropped 3 bases and J dropped 0; count of bases not matched to a gene: 12. CDR3 loop: CSASGPGTSGSSSYNEQFF. In nucleotides, the CDR3 is TGCAGTGCTAGCGGACCCGGGACTAGCGGGTCAAGCTCCTACAATGAGCAGTTCTTC.

This clonotype was counted between two and nine times. The chain uses TRBV20-1 and TRBJ1-4; unclear D gene. CDR1 is DFQATT, CDR2 SNEGSKA, per germline (reference sequence). The CDR3 has 13 residues. V lost 4 bases to trimming and J lost 8 bases, with 14 bases between them. The CDR3 DNA sequence: TGCAGTGCTATGCCTGGAGTCCGGGAAAAACTGTTTTTT. This sequence encodes CSAMPGVREKLFF.

This clonotype was seen many times. The V and J genes are TRBV12-3 or TRBV12-4 and TRBJ2-1, with TRBD2 identical over 8 bases. This CDR3 has 17 amino acids. The junction had 6 bases not matched to a gene; V was cut back by 2 bases and J by 0 bases. For the CDR3, the DNA is TGTGCCAGCAGTTTAAAGGTAGCGGGGACCTCCTACAATGAGCAGTTCTTC. Amino acids: CASSLKVAGTSYNEQFF.

The chain employs TRBV9 and TRBJ2-5, with a possible D match to TRBD1 (5 bases). In germline, CDR1 is SGDLS, CDR2 YYNGEE. V was shortened by 0 bases and J by 2 bases, with 11 bases between the two germline ends. CDR3 length: 15 amino acids. The CDR3 DNA reads TGTGCCAGCAGCGTAGCTCCGACAGTACAAGAGACCCAGTACTTC. This translates into CASSVAPTVQETQYF.

This clonotype has ten or more counts. The J gene is TRBJ2-1, the V gene TRBV20-1; the match to TRBD2 covers 7 bases. The V segment lost 3 bases and the J segment 1 base; nucleotides outside the gene matches: 6. This CDR3 comprises 15 residues. CDR1 and CDR2 from the germline V gene are DFQATT and SNEGSKA (reference sequence). As DNA, the CDR3 is TGCAGTGCTAGTCTTGCGGGAGTGTCCTACAATGAGCAGTTCTTC. This translates into CSASLAGVSYNEQFF.